One sample yielded the 32 T cell receptor beta chains listed below, sequenced in a study of blood T cell repertoires in COVID-19. TCRdb's copy holds only in-frame clones and misses some; the assay was immunoSEQ multiplex PCR. The sample carries roughly 340,000 clones, roughly 89% recorded once. The sample was peripheral blood. The source of these receptors is a young woman who had recovered from COVID-19.

The chain uses TRBV7-8 and TRBJ2-5; D might be TRBD2 (6 bases). CDR1 is SGHVS, CDR2 FQNEAQ, per germline. Deletions cut 3 bases from V and 10 bases from J, with 18 bases between. The CDR3 covers 14 residues. The CDR3 DNA reads as TGTGCCAGCAGCTTCCCGGACGTGGGGCGGGGCCAGTACTTC. It codes for CASSFPDVGRGQYF.

This chain connects TRBV7-2 to TRBJ2-1, with a weak D call TRBD2 (6 bases). CDR1 is SGHTA, CDR2 FQGNSA, per germline. Trimming took off 2 bases at V and 4 bases at J, with 12 bases between the two ends. The CDR3 has 15 residues. CDR3 bases: TGTGCCAGCAGCTTACCAGCGGGTCTGTACAATGAGCAGTTCTTC. This encodes CASSLPAGLYNEQFF.

J is TRBJ2-4 and V is TRBV30; 14 nucleotides line up with TRBD2. The V and J ends lost 3 bases and 8 bases, in that order; junction bases with no gene match: 6. This CDR3 region has 15 residues. Per the germline V gene, CDR1 is GTSNPN and CDR2 is SVGIG (reference sequence). CDR3 region: CAWSGTSGSRHIQYF. CDR3 sequence (DNA): TGTGCCTGGAGCGGGACTAGCGGGAGTCGGCACATTCAGTACTTC.

The chain has TRBV6-6 and TRBJ2-5; D may be TRBD1 (5 bases). Trimming cost V 2 bases and J 5 bases, with 9 bases left between them. The CDR3 runs to 13 residues. Germline-derived CDR1 and CDR2 are MNHNY and SVGAGI (reference sequence). The chain's CDR3 is CASSYAGWETQYF. The DNA for the CDR3 is TGTGCCAGCAGTTACGCAGGGTGGGAGACCCAGTACTTC.

The chain employs TRBV7-2 and TRBJ1-1, with 7 positions matching TRBD1. Germline values: CDR1 SGHTA, CDR2 FQGNSA. This CDR3 spans 16 amino acids. J gave up 3 bases and V 3 bases, and 10 bases lay outside the gene matches. CDR3 sequence: CASSFIVTQGYTEAFF. The CDR3 DNA reads as TGTGCCAGCAGCTTTATTGTTACACAGGGGTACACTGAAGCTTTCTTT.

The V call is TRBV6-5, the J call TRBJ1-2; tentative D call: TRBD1 (5 bases). Germline values: CDR1 MNHEY, CDR2 SVGAGI. V was clipped by 9 bases and J by 2 bases, with 13 bases between them. The CDR3 is 13 amino acids. CDR3 amino acids: CASRGGSNYGYTF. The CDR3 DNA reads TGTGCCAGTCGGGGGGGATCGAACTATGGCTACACCTTC.

V usage is TRBV24-1 and J usage is TRBJ2-1; the D gene is possibly TRBD2 (6 bases). Trimming removed 4 bases at V and 6 bases at J, with 9 bases between. In germline, CDR1 is KGHDR, CDR2 SFDVKD. There are 13 residues in the CDR3. CDR3 coding DNA: TGTGCCACCAGTGAGGGGACTGCCAATGAGCAGTTCTTC. This gives the protein CATSEGTANEQFF.

This clone has a handful of counts. CDR3: CASSQGRQGKQYV. DNA for the CDR3: TGTGCCAGCAGCCAAGGAAGACAGGGGAAGCAGTACGTC. This sequence joins TRBV3-1 (or the pseudogene TRBV3-2) and TRBJ2-7; 8 nucleotides line up with TRBD1. The CDR3 length is 13 residues. Germline values: CDR1 LGHDT, CDR2 YNNKEL (reference sequence). The V and J ends lost 1 base and 8 bases, in that order; junction bases with no gene match: 4.

V is TRBV15 and J is TRBJ1-5, with D tentatively TRBD1 (5 bases). There are 14 residues in the CDR3. CDR1 and CDR2 (germline): LNHNV, YYDKDF (reference sequence). The V and J ends lost 5 bases and 10 bases respectively, with 18 bases between them. The DNA for the CDR3 is TGTGCCACCAGCCCCCGGGACTCAATCAATCCCCAGCATTTT. Its translation: CATSPRDSINPQHF.

The rearrangement links TRBV19 to TRBJ1-2; no firm D call. The CDR3 runs 18 residues. The germline V gene has CDR1 LNHDA and CDR2 SQIVND (reference sequence). Trimming took 5 bases from V and 4 from J, leaving 26 bases between them. The CDR3 bases are TGTGCCAGTAGTTTCCTTACGATTACAGCAGCCGCCCCCTATGGCTACACCTTC. This codes for CASSFLTITAAAPYGYTF.

The chain combines TRBV2 with TRBJ2-7; the D gene is possibly TRBD1 (6 bases). Germline V gives CDR1 SNHLY, CDR2 FYNNEI. This CDR3 has 12 residues. This CDR3 is CASSIQGLLGIV. CDR3 bases: TGTGCCAGCAGTATACAGGGTCTGTTGGGGATCGTC.

This clone showed up just once. V gene TRBV18 combines with J gene TRBJ1-1; TRBD1 agrees at 8 bases. This CDR3 has 15 residues. CDR1 is KGHSH and CDR2 is LQKENI in the germline V gene. V lost 5 bases, J lost 2 bases, and 7 bases stayed unmatched. The CDR3 nucleotides read TGTGCCAGCTCATCATCGGACAGGGTAAACACTGAAGCTTTCTTT. Its protein is CASSSSDRVNTEAFF.

The chain joins TRBV2 to TRBJ2-5; 11 nucleotides align to TRBD2. The CDR3 contains 19 residues. Germline V gene sequence: CDR1 SNHLY, CDR2 FYNNEI. Germline trimming cut 5 bases from V and 5 bases from J; bases unmatched to any gene: 19. The CDR3 here is CASSWTSLAGGLNMETQYF. The CDR3 DNA follows: TGTGCCAGCAGTTGGACATCCTTAGCGGGAGGGCTGAATATGGAGACCCAGTACTTC.

The chain uses TRBV10-3 and TRBJ2-3; 8 nucleotides align to TRBD2. This CDR3 region has 14 residues. V lost 10 bases, J lost 4 bases, and 10 bases stayed unmatched. CDR1 is ENHRY and CDR2 is SYGVKD in the germline V gene. The CDR3 region is CATGGGGRSDTQYF. The CDR3 nucleotides read TGTGCCACCGGGGGTGGCGGGAGGTCAGATACGCAGTATTTT.

The J gene is TRBJ1-2, the V gene TRBV11-2; TRBD1 agrees at 7 bases. The CDR3 has 17 amino acids. The ends lost 0 bases at V and 2 bases at J; junction bases unmatched: 9. Germline-derived CDR1 and CDR2 are SGHAT and FQNNGV. The CDR3 DNA reads as TGTGCCAGCAGCTTAGACGGGACAGTTCTCACGAACTATGGCTACACCTTC. Encoded protein: CASSLDGTVLTNYGYTF.

Here the CDR3 DNA reads TGCGCCAGCAGCTTGGAAACAGGGGGGCCGGTTACTGAAGCTTTCTTT. It specifies CASSLETGGPVTEAFF. J is TRBJ1-1 and V is TRBV5-1; 8 bases are a match to TRBD1. Germline loops: CDR1 SGHRS, CDR2 YFSETQ. CDR3 size: 16 residues. V lost 0 bases and J lost 5; bases outside the gene matches: 9.

V gene TRBV2 combines with J gene TRBJ2-1; D is undetermined. The CDR3 is 15 amino acids. V shed 5 bases and J shed 0 bases, with 11 bases lying between them. The germline V gene encodes CDR1 SNHLY and CDR2 FYNNEI. The CDR3 nucleotides are TGTGCCAGCAGTCTGACTGGTAGCTCCTACAATGAGCAGTTCTTC. Translating it yields CASSLTGSSYNEQFF.

The CDR3 DNA is TGTGCCAGCAGCTTTGTGACAGGGGTCAATGAGCAGTTCTTC. This sequence encodes CASSFVTGVNEQFF. The V and J genes are TRBV5-4 and TRBJ2-1; 8 bases are a match to TRBD1. CDR3 length: 14 amino acids. Trimming at V came to 2 bases and at J to 6 bases, leaving 4 bases not matched to a gene. Germline CDR1 reads SGHNT; CDR2 reads YYREEE (reference sequence).

The chain recombines TRBV20-1 with TRBJ1-1; D possibly corresponds to TRBD1 (6 bases). The CDR3 is 11 residues long. CDR1 and CDR2 from the germline V gene are DFQATT and SNEGSKA (reference sequence). Trimming stripped 5 bases from V and 5 bases from J, with 9 bases between. CDR3 sequence reads: CSAHRETEAFF. The CDR3 DNA is TGCAGTGCTCACAGGGAAACTGAAGCTTTCTTT.

The chain couples TRBV3-1 (or the pseudogene TRBV3-2) to TRBJ2-1; 7 nucleotides agree with TRBD2. V dropped 2 bases and J dropped 10; count of bases not matched to a gene: 11. Germline CDR1 is LGHDT and CDR2 is YNNKEL (reference sequence). The CDR3 spans 15 residues. Here the CDR3 DNA reads TGTGCCAGCAGCCAAAATAACGGACTAGTCGCCGAGCAGTTCTTC. Protein: CASSQNNGLVAEQFF.

The J gene is TRBJ2-1, the V gene TRBV3-1 (or the pseudogene TRBV3-2), with 13 bases identical to TRBD2. The CDR3 has 17 residues. With 1 base clipped from V and 1 base from J, the junction kept 1 base outside the gene matches. The germline CDR1 and CDR2 sequences are LGHDT and YNNKEL (reference sequence). CDR3: CASSQGTSGGSYNEQFF. CDR3 bases: TGTGCCAGCAGCCAAGGGACTAGCGGGGGATCCTACAATGAGCAGTTCTTC.

This clone was seen once. This CDR3 is CASSLLVTGADTQYF. Written as DNA, the CDR3 is TGTGCCAGCAGCTTACTAGTGACAGGGGCAGATACGCAGTATTTT. The chain joins TRBV7-2 to TRBJ2-3; 8 bases line up with TRBD1. Unmatched junction bases numbered 5, after V lost 2 bases and J lost 4 bases. CDR3 size: 15 residues. Germline V gene lookup returns CDR1 SGHTA and CDR2 FQGNSA.

The V and J genes are TRBV6-2 or TRBV6-3 and TRBJ2-1; 11 bases match TRBD1. Germline loops: CDR1 MNHEY, CDR2 SVGEGT. CDR3 length: 17 amino acids. J gave up 8 bases and V 0 bases, and 9 bases lay outside the gene matches. CDR3: CASSYSLGQGVIDEQFF. In nucleotides, the CDR3 is TGTGCCAGCAGTTACTCTTTGGGACAGGGGGTTATCGATGAGCAGTTCTTC.

This clone was seen just once. The chain couples TRBV5-8 to TRBJ2-1; 9 bases are a match to TRBD2. The CDR3 has 13 residues. V dropped 4 bases and J dropped 13; count of bases not matched to a gene: 9. The germline V gene has CDR1 SGHTS and CDR2 YDEGEE. CDR3 loop: CASSEGLAPIQFF. The CDR3, as DNA: TGTGCCAGCAGCGAGGGACTAGCTCCAATCCAGTTCTTC.

The chain's CDR3 is CASSLAWTYGHTIYF. CDR3 coding DNA: TGTGCCAGCAGCTTAGCATGGACATATGGGCACACCATATATTTT. The J gene is TRBJ1-3, the V gene TRBV7-2, with D tentatively TRBD1 (5 bases). The ends were cut back, 0 bases at V and 8 bases at J, with 14 bases in the middle. CDR1 and CDR2 (germline): SGHTA, FQGNSA. The CDR3 sequence is 15 residues long. Drawing the rest from reference TRBV7-2 and TRBJ1-3, the complete variable domain is GAGVSQSPSNKVTEKGKDVELRCDPISGHTALYWYRQSLGQGLEFLIYFQGNSAPDKSGLPSDRFSAERTGGSVSTLTIQRTQQEDSAVYLCASSLAWTYGHTIYFGEGSWLTVV.

In this sample, this clone turned up a few times. J is TRBJ2-1 and V is TRBV10-3; 9 positions agree with TRBD2. After removal of 0 bases from V and 9 bases from J, the junction contained 3 bases not matched to a gene. The CDR3 is 14 residues long. From germline, CDR1 is ENHRY and CDR2 SYGVKD. Here the CDR3 reads CAISESRGRVEQFF. CDR3 DNA sequence: TGTGCCATCAGTGAGTCTCGCGGGAGGGTTGAGCAGTTCTTC.

The V gene is TRBV7-2, the J gene TRBJ1-5; D is possibly TRBD1 (5 bases). The CDR3 contains 17 residues. Trimming shortened V by 1 base and J by 1 base, and 14 bases separated the two germline ends. The germline V gene encodes CDR1 SGHTA and CDR2 FQGNSA. The DNA for the CDR3 is TGTGCCAGCAGCTTAGAGGGCAGGGCGATGAGCAATCAGCCCCAGCATTTT. Translated, it gives CASSLEGRAMSNQPQHF.

The chain couples TRBV11-2 to TRBJ1-1; tentative D call: TRBD1 (6 bases). Trimming took off 1 base at V and 3 bases at J, with 12 bases between the two ends. This CDR3 comprises 15 residues. CDR1 is SGHAT, CDR2 FQNNGV, per germline. DNA for the CDR3: TGTGCCAGCAGCTTAGCTAGGGGGGGCCACACTGAAGCTTTCTTT. Amino acid sequence: CASSLARGGHTEAFF.

About this clone: Other DNA sequences from this sample encode an identical CDR3 as well. V is TRBV12-3 or TRBV12-4 and J is TRBJ1-1; no firm D call. V was pared by 2 bases and J by 1 base, with 5 bases between. This CDR3 has 13 amino acids. The CDR3 loop is CASSLSGNTEAFF. Written as DNA, the CDR3 is TGTGCCAGCAGTTTATCAGGGAACACTGAAGCTTTCTTT.

The gene calls are TRBV19 and TRBJ1-2, with D unresolved. Per germline, CDR1 LNHDA and CDR2 SQIVND (reference sequence). V was trimmed by 2 bases and J by 4 bases, leaving 5 bases between them. This CDR3 has 12 amino acids. CDR3 in DNA: TGTGCCAGTAGTATATGGAGCTATGGCTACACCTTC. Its translation: CASSIWSYGYTF.

The chain uses TRBV11-2 and TRBJ2-1; 11 bases fit TRBD2. Germline V lookup: CDR1 SGHAT, CDR2 FQNNGV. The V and J ends lost 5 bases and 9 bases, in that order; junction bases with no gene match: 6. This CDR3 contains 14 residues. CDR3 bases: TGTGCCAGCAGCGTAGCGGGAGGGGGTACTGAGCAGTTCTTC. Translated: CASSVAGGGTEQFF.

The J gene is TRBJ1-1, the V gene TRBV7-6; the D gene is possibly TRBD1 (6 bases). Germline CDR1 is SGHVS and CDR2 is FNYEAQ. V lost 4 bases to trimming and J lost 4 bases, with 25 bases between them. This CDR3 contains 18 residues. The CDR3 region is CASSSAWGRGGQSTEAFF. The CDR3 DNA reads TGTGCCAGCAGCTCCGCGTGGGGCAGGGGTGGGCAGAGCACTGAAGCTTTCTTT.